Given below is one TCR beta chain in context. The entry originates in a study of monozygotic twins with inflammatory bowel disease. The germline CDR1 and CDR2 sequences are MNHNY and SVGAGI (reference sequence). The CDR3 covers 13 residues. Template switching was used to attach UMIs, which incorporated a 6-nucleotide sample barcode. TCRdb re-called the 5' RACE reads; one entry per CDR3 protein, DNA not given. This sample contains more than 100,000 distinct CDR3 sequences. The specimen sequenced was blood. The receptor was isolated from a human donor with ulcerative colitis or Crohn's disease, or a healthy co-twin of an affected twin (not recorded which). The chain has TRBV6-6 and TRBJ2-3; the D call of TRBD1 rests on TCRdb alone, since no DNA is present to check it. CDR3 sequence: CASRAQGTDTQYF.